This TCR beta chain was sequenced for a study of blood T cell repertoires in COVID-19. Study context: Sources were T cells, B-cell-depleted T cells, or PBMCs; the material itself was cDNA or gDNA.

Germline CDR1 is SGHTA and CDR2 is FQGNSA. V was pared by 2 bases and J by 4 bases, with 18 bases between. The CDR3 covers 17 residues. The data were produced by immunoSEQ multiplex PCR, yet TCRdb's version contains in-frame clones alone and is incomplete. The profile shows about 91,000 clones, about 86% of them singletons. Sequencing input: peripheral blood. V and J are TRBV7-2 and TRBJ1-5, with a tentative D call TRBD1 (6 bases). This receptor was obtained from a woman aged 65 to 85 with acute or convalescent COVID-19. CDR3 loop: CASSLKSPGESNQPQHF. Here the CDR3 DNA reads TGTGCCAGCAGCTTAAAATCCCCAGGGGAGTCAAATCAGCCCCAGCATTTT.